Listed below are T cell receptor beta chains from one sample, sequenced in a study of tumor-infiltrating lymphocytes in oesophageal squamous cell carcinoma. TCRdb processed the PCR reads anew with MiXCR; each CDR3 protein has one entry. The sample lists 20,000 to 25,000 distinct CDR3 sequences, 30% to 40% occurring once. Sequencing used esophageal tumor tissue. These receptors came from a male donor with esophageal squamous cell carcinoma. Both conserved end residues are part of each CDR3. D genes are given only for firm matches. The listing skips clone size in some rows; elsewhere it reads once, few, many or a size class.

clone size	J gene	V gene	D gene	CDR3 protein	CDR3 DNA
medium-sized	TRBJ2-2	TRBV7-3	NA	CASSPGLTGELFF	TGTGCCAGCAGCCCCGGTTTGACCGGGGAGCTGTTTTTT
many	TRBJ2-7	TRBV27	NA	CASSSGTRSYEQYF	TGTGCCAGCAGTTCGGGGACTCGCTCCTACGAGCAGTACTTC
medium-sized	TRBJ2-3	TRBV7-6	NA	CASSLDPTDTQYF	TGTGCCAGCAGCTTAGACCCCACAGATACGCAGTATTTT
few	TRBJ2-5	TRBV30	NA	CAWSWGNEETQYF	TGTGCCTGGTCGTGGGGGAACGAGGAGACCCAGTACTTC
NA	TRBJ2-3	TRBV20-1	TRBD2	CSAQGLAATDTQYF	TGCAGTGCACAGGGACTAGCGGCGACGGATACGCAGTATTTT
few	TRBJ2-1	TRBV7-2	NA	CASSLSTRSYNEQFF	TGTGCCAGCAGCTTATCAACCCGCTCCTACAATGAGCAGTTCTTC
NA	TRBJ2-3	TRBV28	NA	CASSLGRILTDTQYF	TGTGCCAGCAGTTTGGGACGGATTCTCACAGATACGCAGTATTTT
many	TRBJ2-7	TRBV6-6	NA	CASSYRGEQYF	TGTGCCAGCAGTTACAGGGGCGAGCAGTACTTC
many	TRBJ2-5	TRBV5-1	NA	CASSLGEHPETQYF	TGCGCCAGCAGCTTGGGGGAACACCCAGAGACCCAGTACTTC
NA	TRBJ2-5	TRBV11-3	TRBD2	CASSLGLPFGEGETQYF	TGTGCCAGCAGCCTGGGACTACCTTTCGGGGAGGGAGAGACCCAGTACTTC
many	TRBJ2-7	TRBV27	TRBD2	CASTSSFGLAGVVNEQYF	TGTGCCAGCACCTCCTCTTTCGGGCTAGCGGGAGTGGTGAACGAGCAGTACTTC
NA	TRBJ2-7	TRBV7-6	NA	CASSKDRDYEQYF	TGTGCCAGCAGCAAAGACCGGGACTACGAGCAGTACTTC
medium-sized	TRBJ2-1	TRBV6-6	TRBD1	CASSYLGTGTNEQFF	TGTGCCAGCAGTTACTTGGGGACAGGAACTAATGAGCAGTTCTTC
NA	TRBJ2-5	TRBV7-2	NA	CASSFNGGGRETQYF	TGTGCCAGCAGCTTTAACGGGGGCGGGAGAGAGACCCAGTACTTC
large	TRBJ2-7	TRBV10-2	NA	CASSEPGPHYEQYF	TGCGCCAGCAGTGAGCCGGGACCGCACTACGAGCAGTACTTC
medium-sized	TRBJ1-2	TRBV6-1	TRBD1	CASSSDRGRRYTF	TGTGCCAGCAGTTCCGACAGGGGGAGACGCTACACCTTC
NA	TRBJ2-1	TRBV6-1	TRBD1	CASSESAGTGYPEQFF	TGTGCCAGCAGTGAAAGTGCGGGGACAGGGTATCCTGAGCAGTTCTTC
medium-sized	TRBJ2-1	TRBV6-1	NA	CASSATYSNHEQFF	TGTGCCAGCAGTGCGACCTACAGTAACCATGAGCAGTTCTTC
few	TRBJ2-7	TRBV5-1	NA	CASSLRQGAYYEQYF	TGCGCCAGCAGCTTGCGGCAGGGAGCTTACTACGAGCAGTACTTC
NA	TRBJ2-1	TRBV7-2	NA	CASSFRGSSYNEQFF	TGTGCCAGCAGCTTCCGCGGGTCCTCCTACAATGAGCAGTTCTTC
few	TRBJ2-7	TRBV7-2	NA	CASSLAYATRSQYF	TGTGCCAGCAGCTTAGCGTATGCTACGAGGTCCCAGTACTTC
many	TRBJ2-1	TRBV12-3/TRBV12-4	NA	CASSNRQDGFF	TGTGCCAGCAGTAACCGACAGGACGGGTTCTTC
NA	TRBJ2-5	TRBV5-4	TRBD1	CASSLEYRQGAIQYF	TGTGCCAGCAGCCTCGAATATAGACAGGGGGCCATCCAGTACTTC
many	TRBJ2-4	TRBV5-6	NA	CASSFQGKGAKNIQYF	TGTGCCAGCAGCTTTCAGGGGAAGGGGGCCAAAAACATTCAGTACTTC
NA	TRBJ1-1	TRBV7-8	NA	CASSHTGKNTEAFF	TGTGCCAGCAGCCACACAGGGAAGAACACTGAAGCTTTCTTT
many	TRBJ2-6	TRBV4-1	TRBD1	CASSLQPGQVSGANVLTF	TGCGCCAGCAGCCTACAACCGGGACAGGTATCTGGGGCCAACGTCCTGACTTTC
few	TRBJ2-3	TRBV11-3	TRBD1	CASSTRQGPDTQYF	TGTGCCAGCAGCACGCGACAGGGCCCAGATACGCAGTATTTT
few	TRBJ2-7	TRBV18	NA	CASSPPGPASYEQYF	TGTGCCAGCTCACCGCCGGGACCGGCCTCCTACGAGCAGTACTTC
few	TRBJ2-5	TRBV7-2	NA	CASSSQTTGQETQYF	TGTGCCAGCAGCTCTCAGACGACAGGCCAAGAGACCCAGTACTTC
NA	TRBJ2-5	TRBV7-8	TRBD1	CASSSPSTGGTRGTQYF	TGTGCCAGCAGCTCCCCCTCGACAGGGGGCACTCGAGGGACCCAGTACTTC
NA	TRBJ2-5	TRBV5-1	NA	CASSRGTDKETQYF	TGCGCCAGCAGCCGCGGGACAGATAAAGAGACCCAGTACTTC
NA	TRBJ1-5	TRBV6-1	NA	CASSEKRMGNQPQHF	TGTGCCAGCAGTGAAAAAAGGATGGGAAATCAGCCCCAGCATTTT
few	TRBJ2-7	TRBV7-6	TRBD2	CASSSEGTILYNEQYF	TGTGCCAGCAGCTCCGAGGGGACTATCCTCTACAATGAGCAGTACTTC
NA	TRBJ2-7	TRBV4-1	NA	CASSQEGYNEQYF	TGCGCCAGCAGCCAAGAGGGCTACAATGAGCAGTACTTC
few	TRBJ2-1	TRBV7-3	TRBD2	CASSLGSSGGHNEQFF	TGTGCCAGCAGCTTAGGATCTAGCGGGGGACACAATGAGCAGTTCTTC
many	TRBJ2-7	TRBV6-1	TRBD2	CASRQGLAGVGEQYF	TGTGCCAGCAGGCAGGGACTAGCGGGAGTAGGCGAGCAGTACTTC
NA	TRBJ1-5	TRBV7-2	NA	CASSSLPDQPQHF	TGTGCCAGCAGCTCCCTTCCAGATCAGCCCCAGCATTTT
few	TRBJ1-6	TRBV7-6	NA	CASSANSYNSPLHF	TGTGCCAGCAGCGCTAACTCCTATAATTCACCCCTCCACTTT
many	TRBJ1-5	TRBV28	NA	CASSRDGNQPQHF	TGTGCCAGCAGTCGGGACGGTAATCAGCCCCAGCATTTT
NA	TRBJ1-1	TRBV7-6	NA	CASSHNLGGTEAFF	TGTGCCAGCAGCCACAACCTCGGGGGCACTGAAGCTTTCTTT
few	TRBJ2-1	TRBV7-9	NA	CASSLTIWQFF	TGTGCCAGCAGCTTAACAATCTGGCAGTTCTTC
many	TRBJ2-2	TRBV5-4	NA	CASGYNGELFF	TGTGCCAGCGGCTACAACGGGGAGCTGTTTTTT
NA	TRBJ1-6	TRBV7-6	NA	CASSHQDYNSPLHF	TGTGCCAGCAGTCATCAGGACTATAATTCACCCCTCCACTTT
many	TRBJ2-5	TRBV6-1	TRBD2	CASSWGLAGSETQYF	TGTGCCAGCAGTTGGGGACTAGCGGGAAGCGAGACCCAGTACTTC
medium-sized	TRBJ2-5	TRBV7-2	TRBD2	CASSPEGGKETQYF	TGTGCCAGCAGCCCCGAGGGAGGGAAAGAGACCCAGTACTTC
NA	TRBJ2-1	TRBV12-3/TRBV12-4	NA	CASSRRGIDDEQFF	TGTGCCAGCAGTAGACGGGGGATTGACGATGAGCAGTTCTTC
many	TRBJ1-2	TRBV12-3/TRBV12-4	NA	CASSLTGARGGYTF	TGTGCCAGCAGTTTAACGGGGGCCCGAGGGGGCTACACCTTC
medium-sized	TRBJ2-5	TRBV7-9	TRBD1	CASSSGQGYETQYF	TGTGCCAGCAGCTCGGGACAGGGTTACGAGACCCAGTACTTC
many	TRBJ2-3	TRBV7-9	TRBD2	CASSSGSRGGTDTQYF	TGTGCCAGCAGCTCCGGGAGCCGGGGGGGAACAGATACGCAGTATTTT
NA	TRBJ2-3	TRBV7-2	TRBD1	CASSRDRGDTQYF	TGTGCCAGCAGCCGGGACAGGGGCGATACGCAGTATTTT
NA	TRBJ2-7	TRBV5-1	NA	CASSLLGAYEQYF	TGCGCCAGCAGCTTGTTAGGGGCGTACGAGCAGTACTTC
NA	TRBJ1-4	TRBV5-1	TRBD1	CASSYTGGGEKLFF	TGCGCCAGCAGCTATACAGGGGGGGGTGAAAAACTGTTTTTT
medium-sized	TRBJ1-4	TRBV7-8	NA	CASSLAPAGGNEKLFF	TGTGCCAGCAGCTTAGCGCCGGCGGGGGGTAATGAAAAACTGTTTTTT
many	TRBJ2-7	TRBV19	TRBD1	CASSGQGGDEQYF	TGTGCCAGTAGCGGACAGGGGGGCGACGAGCAGTACTTC
many	TRBJ1-2	TRBV12-3/TRBV12-4	TRBD1	CASSQPGQGYYGYTF	TGTGCCAGCAGTCAGCCGGGACAGGGGTATTATGGCTACACCTTC
many	TRBJ2-7	TRBV6-2/TRBV6-3	TRBD2	CASSYSLGLAGEYEQYF	TGTGCCAGCAGTTACTCCCTGGGGTTAGCGGGAGAGTACGAGCAGTACTTC
NA	TRBJ2-5	TRBV10-3	NA	CAISGTGTHQETQYF	TGTGCCATCAGCGGAACCGGGACACATCAAGAGACCCAGTACTTC
many	TRBJ2-1	TRBV19	TRBD2	CASSIDLAGVSYNEQFF	TGTGCCAGTAGTATAGACCTAGCGGGAGTTTCCTACAATGAGCAGTTCTTC
many	TRBJ2-7	TRBV14	TRBD1	CASRDRGGLSEQYF	TGTGCCAGCAGGGACAGGGGCGGGTTGAGTGAGCAGTACTTC
NA	TRBJ2-3	TRBV7-8	TRBD1	CASSLDRTGNSPLHF	TGTGCCAGCAGCTTAGATAGGACAGGGAATTCACCCCTCCACTTC